This T cell receptor (beta chain) comes out of a study of T cell changes during pregnancy in multiple sclerosis. Trimming stripped 0 bases from V and 5 bases from J, with 10 bases between. The CDR3 runs to 14 residues. In germline, CDR1 is MNHNY, CDR2 SVGAGI (reference sequence). Data came from immunoSEQ multiplex PCR; TCRdb stores just in-frame clones and leaves some out. The top ten clones hold 5.9% of a sample with some 50,000 clones, around 93% of them seen once. The source is a female donor with multiple sclerosis, enrolled in a pregnancy study. This chain uses TRBV6-6 with TRBJ2-5; TRBD1 might be the D (5 bases). The material was CD8+ T cells from peripheral blood mononuclear cells, obtained in the first trimester of pregnancy. The CDR3 DNA reads as TGTGCCAGCAGTTACTCTGGGCAGGGTGAGACCCAGTACTTC. It yields the protein CASSYSGQGETQYF.